This T cell receptor beta chain stems from a study of sequential checkpoint blockade in melanoma (dated by TCRdb to the late 2010s). Study-level background: Using 1:1 randomization, the trial assigned patients either to first-line nivolumab followed by ipilimumab (arm A) or to ipilimumab followed by nivolumab (arm B). Maintenance nivolumab came after both trial sequences. DNA from approximately 88 pretreatment melanoma tumor samples was subjected to TCRbeta immunosequencing. Matched tumor biopsies were taken from approximately 20 patients before treatment and at week 13, after single-agent nivolumab (arm A) or ipilimumab (arm B). Around 80% of the matched pre- and post-treatment tumor biopsy pairs came from the same lesion. The study at large found these results: The model for predicting response that combines TCR metrics with mutation burden needs to be validated in larger, independent patient cohorts. Patients whose tumor T-cell fraction and clonality increased by week 13 were about 30 times more likely to achieve clinical benefit. Within-arm analyses of tumor T-cell fraction were limited by small sample sizes and reduced statistical power. Among patients in arm A, the nivolumab-first arm, pretreatment tumor TIL clonality was associated with response (P = .04). Tumor T-cell fraction and clonality correlated with PD-L1 staining and CD8+ T-cell counts but not with mutational load.

The meaning of the sample's treatment or condition label: randomized to nivolumab then ipilimumab (arm A) or the reverse (arm B). No trial patient had received prior DNA-damaging chemotherapy. Samples were obtained from patients with melanoma enrolled in CheckMate 064, a randomized, open-label phase II trial of sequential checkpoint blockade. Genomic DNA from formalin-fixed paraffin-embedded (FFPE) tissue samples was used for tumor TCR sequencing. This clone appeared a few times. Its antigen is still unknown. Nothing much larger sits one base from this clone, and base qualities are not available. Inclusive of the bounding cysteine and phenylalanine, the CDR3 is 14 residues long. The kept DNA is CDR3 alone, 42 bases in frame from the first base. The junction shows trimming of 6 bases on V and 4 bases on J, and the gene matches do not reach 7 bases of it. CDR1 and CDR2 were assigned from the germline V gene as MNHGY and SAAAGT.

TCRbeta CDR3 regions were immunosequenced from genomic DNA with the immunoSEQ Assay. Prior to high-throughput sequencing, genomic DNA was amplified by bias-controlled multiplex PCR. The authors' pipeline ran thus. To quantify the absolute abundance of each unique TCRbeta CDR3 region, the sequences were collapsed and filtered. Clonality, defined as 1 minus Pielou's evenness, was calculated using productive rearrangements only. Tumor T-cell fraction was calculated by normalizing TCRbeta template counts to the amount of usable DNA, which was estimated from several housekeeping genes. A previously published method was used to identify clones whose frequencies were significantly greater in on-treatment samples than in baseline samples. Not all clones reach the TCRdb copy of this immuneACCESS table, which keeps in-frame sequences only. Checked studies attribute under half of the gap to unresolved V genes and leave the rest unexplained. V and J calls and clone size are given by that table; D and trimming were obtained from the DNA. The sample includes around 10,000 clones, with 20% to 30% observed a single time. About a sixth of the sample lies in the top ten.

Specimen: tumor tissue (inferred from file names), collected from a patient given nivolumab and ipilimumab in sequence. The receptor's source is a human donor with melanoma. In this chain, TRBV6-8 is recombined with TRBJ1-2; 8 central bases correspond to TRBD1. CDR3 sequence: CASRPTDRAYGYTF. The nucleotides are TGTGCCAGCAGACCGACGGACAGGGCCTATGGCTACACCTTC.